This T cell receptor beta chain was sequenced during a study of blood T cell repertoires in COVID-19. Looking at the study overall: The samples span acute and convalescent COVID-19 from the United States, Italy and Spain. Sample material is recorded as cDNA or gDNA derived from T cells, B-cell-depleted T cells, or PBMCs.

This CDR3 spans 14 amino acids. Germline loops: CDR1 SGHTA, CDR2 FQGNSA. The V segment lost 5 bases and the J segment 6 bases; nucleotides outside the gene matches: 6. Clones were read by immunoSEQ multiplex PCR, and TCRdb kept only the in-frame ones, dropping some. Among hundreds of thousands of clones listed, around 85% were seen once. This chain connects TRBV7-2 to TRBJ1-5, with 8 bases identical to TRBD1. This sequence was found in a man aged 50 or older with active or convalescent COVID-19. The sequenced sample consisted of peripheral blood. In DNA form, the CDR3 reads TGTGCCAGCAGCGGACAGGGAAGTCGTCAGCCCCAGCATTTT. Translated, it gives CASSGQGSRQPQHF.